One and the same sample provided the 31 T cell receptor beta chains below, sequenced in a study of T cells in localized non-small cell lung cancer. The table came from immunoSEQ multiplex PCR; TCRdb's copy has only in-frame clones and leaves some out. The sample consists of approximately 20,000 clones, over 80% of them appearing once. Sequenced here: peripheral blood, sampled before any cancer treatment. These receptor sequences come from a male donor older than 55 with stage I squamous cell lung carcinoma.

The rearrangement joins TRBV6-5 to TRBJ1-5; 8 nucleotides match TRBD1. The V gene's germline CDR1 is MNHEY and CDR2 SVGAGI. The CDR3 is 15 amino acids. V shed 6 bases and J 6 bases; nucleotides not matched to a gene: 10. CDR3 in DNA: TGTGCCAGCAGGCGGACAGGGACTTACGGTCAGCCCCAGCATTTT. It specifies CASRRTGTYGQPQHF.

The CDR3 here is CASSFLQGAGYTF. Written as DNA, the CDR3 is TGTGCCAGCAGTTTCTTACAGGGGGCTGGCTACACCTTC. The V and J genes are TRBV6-5 and TRBJ1-2, with 9 bases identical to TRBD1. V shed 4 bases and J 7 bases; nucleotides not matched to a gene: 4. Germline loops: CDR1 MNHEY, CDR2 SVGAGI. This CDR3 region has 13 residues.

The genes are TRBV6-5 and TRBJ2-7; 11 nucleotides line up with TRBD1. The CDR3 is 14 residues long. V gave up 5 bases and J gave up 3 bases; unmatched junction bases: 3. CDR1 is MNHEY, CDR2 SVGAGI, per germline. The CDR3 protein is CASSLGTGGYEQYF. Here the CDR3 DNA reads TGTGCCAGCAGTCTTGGGACAGGGGGCTACGAGCAGTACTTC.

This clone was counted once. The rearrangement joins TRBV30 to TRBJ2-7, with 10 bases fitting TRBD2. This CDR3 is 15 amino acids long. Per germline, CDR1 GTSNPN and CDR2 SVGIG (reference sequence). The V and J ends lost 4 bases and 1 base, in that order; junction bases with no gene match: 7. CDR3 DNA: TGTGCCTGGACCATGGGACTAGCGAGTTCCTACGAGCAGTACTTC. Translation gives CAWTMGLASSYEQYF.

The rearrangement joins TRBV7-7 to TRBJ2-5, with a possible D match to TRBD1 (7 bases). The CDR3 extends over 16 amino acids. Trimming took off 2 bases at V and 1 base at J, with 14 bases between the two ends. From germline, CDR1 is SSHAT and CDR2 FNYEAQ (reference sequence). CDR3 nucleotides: TGTGCCAGCAGCTTATCCCCAGGGGGACTCCAAGAGACCCAGTACTTC. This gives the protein CASSLSPGGLQETQYF. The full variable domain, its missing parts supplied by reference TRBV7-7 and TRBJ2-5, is GAGVSQSPRYKVTKRGQDVTLRCDPISSHATLYWYQQALGQGPEFLTYFNYEAQPDKSGLPSDRFSAERPEGSISTLTIQRTEQRDSAMYRCASSLSPGGLQETQYFGPGTRLLVL.

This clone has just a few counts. The chain's CDR3 is CASSSSGTDTQYF. In DNA, the CDR3 is TGCGCCAGCTCCTCTAGCGGCACAGATACGCAGTATTTT. This rearrangement joins TRBV10-1 to TRBJ2-3; D is possibly TRBD2 (6 bases). CDR3 length: 13 residues. V was shortened by 8 bases and J by 1 base, with 10 bases between the two germline ends. Germline V gives CDR1 WNHNN, CDR2 SYGVQD (reference sequence).

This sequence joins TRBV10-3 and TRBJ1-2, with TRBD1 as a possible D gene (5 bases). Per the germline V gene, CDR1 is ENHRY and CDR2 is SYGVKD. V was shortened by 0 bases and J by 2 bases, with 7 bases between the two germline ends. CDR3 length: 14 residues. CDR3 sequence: CAISESNRNYGYTF. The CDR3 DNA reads TGTGCCATCAGTGAGTCTAACAGGAACTATGGCTACACCTTC.

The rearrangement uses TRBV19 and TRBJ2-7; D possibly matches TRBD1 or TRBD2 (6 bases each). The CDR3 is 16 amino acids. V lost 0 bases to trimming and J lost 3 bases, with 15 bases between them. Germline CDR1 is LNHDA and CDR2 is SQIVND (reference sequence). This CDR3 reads CASSIEGGFPYYEQYF. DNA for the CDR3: TGTGCCAGTAGTATAGAAGGGGGGTTTCCCTACTACGAGCAGTACTTC.

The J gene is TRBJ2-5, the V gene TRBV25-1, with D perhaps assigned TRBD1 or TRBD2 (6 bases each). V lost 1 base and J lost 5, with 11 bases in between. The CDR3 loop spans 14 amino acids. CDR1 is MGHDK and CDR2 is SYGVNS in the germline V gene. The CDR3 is CASSESGGLETQYF. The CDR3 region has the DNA TGTGCCAGCAGTGAATCCGGGGGCTTGGAGACCCAGTACTTC.

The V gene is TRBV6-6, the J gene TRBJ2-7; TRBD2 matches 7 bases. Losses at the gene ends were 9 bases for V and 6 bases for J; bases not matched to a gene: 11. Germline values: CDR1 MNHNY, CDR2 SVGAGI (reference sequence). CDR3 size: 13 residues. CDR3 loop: CASKRLADSEQYF. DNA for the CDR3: TGTGCCAGTAAGCGACTAGCCGACAGCGAGCAGTACTTC.

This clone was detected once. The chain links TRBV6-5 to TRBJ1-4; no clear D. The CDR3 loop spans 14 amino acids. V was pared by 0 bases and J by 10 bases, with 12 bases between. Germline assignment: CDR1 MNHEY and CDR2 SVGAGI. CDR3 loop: CASSYSSLGGKLFF. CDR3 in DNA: TGTGCCAGCAGTTACTCGAGTCTGGGCGGAAAACTGTTTTTT.

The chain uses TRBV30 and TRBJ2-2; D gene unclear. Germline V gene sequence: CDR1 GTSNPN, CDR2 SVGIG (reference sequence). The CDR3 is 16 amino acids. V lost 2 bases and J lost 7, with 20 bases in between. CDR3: CAWSTGPKVVGGELFF. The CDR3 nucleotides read TGTGCCTGGAGTACCGGGCCGAAGGTAGTGGGCGGGGAGCTGTTTTTT. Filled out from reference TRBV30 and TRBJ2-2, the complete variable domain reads SQTIHQWPATLVQPVGSPLSLECTVEGTSNPNLYWYRQAAGRGLQLLFYSVGIGQISSEVPQNLSASRPQDRQFILSSKKLLLSDSGFYLCAWSTGPKVVGGELFFGEGSRLTVL.

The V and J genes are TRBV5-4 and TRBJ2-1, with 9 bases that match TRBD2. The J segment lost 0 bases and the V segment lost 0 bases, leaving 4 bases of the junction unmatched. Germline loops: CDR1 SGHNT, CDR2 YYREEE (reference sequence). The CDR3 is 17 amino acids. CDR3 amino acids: CASSLDVSGSSYNEQFF. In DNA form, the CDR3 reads TGTGCCAGCAGCTTGGACGTTAGCGGGAGCTCCTACAATGAGCAGTTCTTC.

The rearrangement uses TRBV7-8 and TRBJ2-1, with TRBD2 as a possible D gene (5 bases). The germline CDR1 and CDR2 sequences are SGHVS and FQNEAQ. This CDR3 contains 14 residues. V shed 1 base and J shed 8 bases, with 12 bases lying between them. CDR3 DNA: TGTGCCAGCAGCTTAGGGGAGAAGTTCGATGAGCAGTTCTTC. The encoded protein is CASSLGEKFDEQFF.

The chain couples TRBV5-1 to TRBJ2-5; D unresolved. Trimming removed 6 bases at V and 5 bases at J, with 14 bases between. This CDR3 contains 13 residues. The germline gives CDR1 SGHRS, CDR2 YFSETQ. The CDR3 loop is CASTGVGTETQYF. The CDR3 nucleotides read TGCGCCAGCACGGGTGTGGGCACGGAGACCCAGTACTTC.

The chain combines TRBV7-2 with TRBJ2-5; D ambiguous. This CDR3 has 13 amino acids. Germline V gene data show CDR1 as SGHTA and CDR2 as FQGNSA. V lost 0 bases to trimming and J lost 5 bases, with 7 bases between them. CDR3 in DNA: TGTGCCAGCAGCTTAGCATTTGGGGAGACCCAGTACTTC. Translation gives CASSLAFGETQYF.

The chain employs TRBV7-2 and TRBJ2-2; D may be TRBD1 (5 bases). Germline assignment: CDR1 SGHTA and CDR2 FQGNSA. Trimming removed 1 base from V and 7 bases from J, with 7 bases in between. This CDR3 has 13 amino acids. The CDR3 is CASSLGTIGELFF. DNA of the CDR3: TGTGCCAGCAGCTTAGGGACAATCGGGGAGCTGTTTTTT.

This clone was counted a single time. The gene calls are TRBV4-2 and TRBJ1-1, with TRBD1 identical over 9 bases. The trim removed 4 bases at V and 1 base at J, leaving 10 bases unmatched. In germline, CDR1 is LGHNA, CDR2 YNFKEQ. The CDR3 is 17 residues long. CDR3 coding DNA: TGTGCCAGCAGCCGTCTGGGACAGGGACTAGGGAACACTGAAGCTTTCTTT. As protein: CASSRLGQGLGNTEAFF.

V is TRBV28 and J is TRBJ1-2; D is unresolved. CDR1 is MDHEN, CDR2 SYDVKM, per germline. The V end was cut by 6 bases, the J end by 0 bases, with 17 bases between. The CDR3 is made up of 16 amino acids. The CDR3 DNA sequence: TGTGCCAGCAGCCTCCCCCCCCATCTAGCTAACTATGGCTACACCTTC. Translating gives CASSLPPHLANYGYTF.

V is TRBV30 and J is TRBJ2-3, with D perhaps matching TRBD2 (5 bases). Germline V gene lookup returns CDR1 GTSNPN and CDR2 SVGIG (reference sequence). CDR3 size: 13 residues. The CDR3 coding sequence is TGTGCTAAAGGGAGAGGGAGCACAGATACGCAGTATTTT. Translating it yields CAKGRGSTDTQYF. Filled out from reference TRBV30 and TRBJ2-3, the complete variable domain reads SQTIHQWPATLVQPVGSPLSLECTVEGTSNPNLYWYRQAAGRGLQLLFYSVGIGQISSEVPQNLSASRPQDRQFILSSKKLLLSDSGFYLCAKGRGSTDTQYFGPGTRLTVL.

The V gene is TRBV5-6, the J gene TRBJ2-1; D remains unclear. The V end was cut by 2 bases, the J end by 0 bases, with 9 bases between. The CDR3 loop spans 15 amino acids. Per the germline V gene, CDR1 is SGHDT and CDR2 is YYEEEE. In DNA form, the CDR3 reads TGTGCCAGCAGCTTAATCGGCGGCTCCTACAATGAGCAGTTCTTC. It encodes CASSLIGGSYNEQFF.

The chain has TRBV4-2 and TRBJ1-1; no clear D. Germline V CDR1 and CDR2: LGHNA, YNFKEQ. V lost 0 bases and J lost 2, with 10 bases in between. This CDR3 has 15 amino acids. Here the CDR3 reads CASSQEGLDNTEAFF. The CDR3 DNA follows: TGTGCCAGCAGCCAAGAAGGATTAGACAACACTGAAGCTTTCTTT.

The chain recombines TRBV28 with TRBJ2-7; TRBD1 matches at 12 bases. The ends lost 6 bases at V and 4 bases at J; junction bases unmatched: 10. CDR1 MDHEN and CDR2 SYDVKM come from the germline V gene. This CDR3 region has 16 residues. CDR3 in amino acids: CASRFEGDRGLYEQYF. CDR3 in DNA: TGTGCCAGCAGATTCGAGGGGGACAGGGGGCTTTACGAGCAGTACTTC.

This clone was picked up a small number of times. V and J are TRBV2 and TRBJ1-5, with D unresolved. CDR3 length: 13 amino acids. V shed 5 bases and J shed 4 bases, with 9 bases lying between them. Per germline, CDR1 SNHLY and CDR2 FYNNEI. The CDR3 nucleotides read TGTGCCAGCAGTAACTGGGCGAATCAGCCCCAGCATTTT. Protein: CASSNWANQPQHF.

The CDR3 coding sequence is TGTGCCAGCAGCTGGGGACTAGCTCTCACAGATACGCAGTATTTT. Amino acids: CASSWGLALTDTQYF. The chain is built from TRBV11-3 and TRBJ2-3; 9 nucleotides agree with TRBD2. Trimming at V came to 4 bases and at J to 2 bases, leaving 4 bases not matched to a gene. This CDR3 region has 15 residues. CDR1 SGHNT and CDR2 YENEEA come from the germline V gene.

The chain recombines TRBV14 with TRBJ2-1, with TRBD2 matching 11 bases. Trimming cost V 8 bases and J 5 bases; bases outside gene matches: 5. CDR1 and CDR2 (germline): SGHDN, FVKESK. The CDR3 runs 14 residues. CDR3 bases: TGTGCCAGCCGACCGGGACTAGCGGACAATGAGCAGTTCTTC. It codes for CASRPGLADNEQFF.

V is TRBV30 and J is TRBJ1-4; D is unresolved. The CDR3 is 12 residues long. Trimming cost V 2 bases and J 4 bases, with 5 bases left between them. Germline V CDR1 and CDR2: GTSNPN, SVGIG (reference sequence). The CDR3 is CAWSPDNEKLFF. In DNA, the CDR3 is TGTGCCTGGAGTCCTGATAATGAAAAACTGTTTTTT.

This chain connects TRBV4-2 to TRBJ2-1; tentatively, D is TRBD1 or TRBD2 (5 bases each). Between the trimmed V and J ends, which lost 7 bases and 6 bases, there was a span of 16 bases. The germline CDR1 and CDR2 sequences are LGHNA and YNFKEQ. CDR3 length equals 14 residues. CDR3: CASNSLAGTNEQFF. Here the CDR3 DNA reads TGTGCCAGCAATAGTTTGGCAGGGACCAATGAGCAGTTCTTC.

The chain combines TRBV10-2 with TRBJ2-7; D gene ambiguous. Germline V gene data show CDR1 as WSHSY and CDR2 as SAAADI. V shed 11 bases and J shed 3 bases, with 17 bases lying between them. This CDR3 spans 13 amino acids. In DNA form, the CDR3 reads TGCGCCGCTGGCGCCGTGGGTGGCTACGAGCAGTACTTC. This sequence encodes CAAGAVGGYEQYF.

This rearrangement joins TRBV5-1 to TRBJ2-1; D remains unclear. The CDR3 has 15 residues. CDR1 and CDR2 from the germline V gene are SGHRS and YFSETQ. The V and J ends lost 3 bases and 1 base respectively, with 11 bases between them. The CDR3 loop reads CASSSDGESYNEQFF. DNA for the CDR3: TGCGCCAGCAGCTCCGACGGTGAATCCTACAATGAGCAGTTCTTC.

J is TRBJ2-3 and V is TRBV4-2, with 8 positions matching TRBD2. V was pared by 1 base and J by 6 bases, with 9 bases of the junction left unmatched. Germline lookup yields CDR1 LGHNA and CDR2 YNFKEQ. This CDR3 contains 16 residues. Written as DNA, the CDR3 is TGTGCCAGCAGCCAAGTGTCCGGGAGGGAGGCGGATACGCAGTATTTT. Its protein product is CASSQVSGREADTQYF.